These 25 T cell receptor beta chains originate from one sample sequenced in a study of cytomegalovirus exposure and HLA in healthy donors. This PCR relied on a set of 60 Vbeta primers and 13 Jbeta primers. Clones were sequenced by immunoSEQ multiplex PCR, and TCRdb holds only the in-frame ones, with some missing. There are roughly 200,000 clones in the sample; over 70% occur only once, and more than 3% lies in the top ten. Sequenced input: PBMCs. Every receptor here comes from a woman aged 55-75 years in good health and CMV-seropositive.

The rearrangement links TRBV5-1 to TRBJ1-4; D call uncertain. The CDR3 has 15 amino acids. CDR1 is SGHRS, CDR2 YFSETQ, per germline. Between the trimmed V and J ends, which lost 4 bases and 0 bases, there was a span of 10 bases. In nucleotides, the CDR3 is TGCGCCAGCAGCGGAGGAGGGTCAACTAATGAAAAACTGTTTTTT. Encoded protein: CASSGGGSTNEKLFF.

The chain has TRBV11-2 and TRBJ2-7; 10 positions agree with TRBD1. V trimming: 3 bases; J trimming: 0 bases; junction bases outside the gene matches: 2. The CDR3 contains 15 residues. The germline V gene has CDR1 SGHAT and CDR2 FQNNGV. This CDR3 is CASSFWTGGSYEQYF. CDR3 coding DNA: TGTGCCAGCAGCTTTTGGACAGGGGGCTCCTACGAGCAGTACTTC.

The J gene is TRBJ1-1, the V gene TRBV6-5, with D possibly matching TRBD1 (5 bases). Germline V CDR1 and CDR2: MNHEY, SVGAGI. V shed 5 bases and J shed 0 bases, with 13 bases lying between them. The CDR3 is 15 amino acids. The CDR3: CASSLRVVMNTEAFF. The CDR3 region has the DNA TGTGCCAGCAGTCTCAGGGTTGTTATGAACACTGAAGCTTTCTTT.

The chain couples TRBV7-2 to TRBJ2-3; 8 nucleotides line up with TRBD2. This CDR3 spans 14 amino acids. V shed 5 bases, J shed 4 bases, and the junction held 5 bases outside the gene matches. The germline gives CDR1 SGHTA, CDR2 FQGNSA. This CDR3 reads CASSLGTRADTQYF. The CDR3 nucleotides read TGTGCCAGCAGCCTAGGGACTAGAGCAGATACGCAGTATTTT.

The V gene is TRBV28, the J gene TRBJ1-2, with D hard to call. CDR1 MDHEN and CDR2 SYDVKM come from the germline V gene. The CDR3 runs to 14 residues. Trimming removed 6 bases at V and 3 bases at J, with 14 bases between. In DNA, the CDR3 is TGTGCCAGCAGCCGGGATCAGCCTCACTATGGCTACACCTTC. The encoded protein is CASSRDQPHYGYTF.

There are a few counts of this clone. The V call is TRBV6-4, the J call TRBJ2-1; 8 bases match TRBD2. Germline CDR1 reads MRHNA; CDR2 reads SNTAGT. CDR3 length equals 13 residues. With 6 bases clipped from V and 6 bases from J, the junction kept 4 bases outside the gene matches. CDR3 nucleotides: TGTGCCAGCAGCCCGACTAGCGTCAATGAGCAGTTCTTC. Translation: CASSPTSVNEQFF.

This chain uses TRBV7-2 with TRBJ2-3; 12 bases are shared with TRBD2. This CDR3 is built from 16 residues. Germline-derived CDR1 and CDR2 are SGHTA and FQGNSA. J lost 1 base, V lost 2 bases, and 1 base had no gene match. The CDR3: CASSLRLAGGTDTQYF. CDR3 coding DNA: TGTGCCAGCAGCTTACGACTAGCGGGGGGCACAGATACGCAGTATTTT.

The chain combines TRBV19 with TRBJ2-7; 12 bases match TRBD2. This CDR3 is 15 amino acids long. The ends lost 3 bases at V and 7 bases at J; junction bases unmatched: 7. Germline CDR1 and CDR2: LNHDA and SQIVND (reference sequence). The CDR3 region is CASSILAGGPGEQYF. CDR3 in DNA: TGTGCCAGTAGTATCCTAGCGGGAGGGCCGGGAGAGCAGTACTTC.

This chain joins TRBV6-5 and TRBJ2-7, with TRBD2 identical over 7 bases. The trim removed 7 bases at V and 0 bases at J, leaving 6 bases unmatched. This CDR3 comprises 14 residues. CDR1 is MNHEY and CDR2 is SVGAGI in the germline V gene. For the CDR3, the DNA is TGTGCCAGCACAACTAGCGAATACTCCTACGAGCAGTACTTC. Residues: CASTTSEYSYEQYF.

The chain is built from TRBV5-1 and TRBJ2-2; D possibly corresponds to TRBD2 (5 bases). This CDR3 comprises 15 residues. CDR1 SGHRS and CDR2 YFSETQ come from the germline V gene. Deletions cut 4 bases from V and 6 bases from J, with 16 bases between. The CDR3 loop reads CASSPLTSGAGELFF. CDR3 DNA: TGCGCCAGCAGCCCCCTTACAAGCGGCGCCGGGGAGCTGTTTTTT.

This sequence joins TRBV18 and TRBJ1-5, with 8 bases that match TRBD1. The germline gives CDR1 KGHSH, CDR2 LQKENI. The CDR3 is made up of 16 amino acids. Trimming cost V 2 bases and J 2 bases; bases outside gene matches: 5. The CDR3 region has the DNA TGTGCCAGCTCACCATTTGAGACAGGGGGCAATCAGCCCCAGCATTTT. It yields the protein CASSPFETGGNQPQHF.

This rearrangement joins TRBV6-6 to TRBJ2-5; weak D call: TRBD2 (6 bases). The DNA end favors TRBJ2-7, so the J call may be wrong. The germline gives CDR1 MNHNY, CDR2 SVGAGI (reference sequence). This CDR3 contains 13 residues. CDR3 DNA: TGTGCCAGTGGACCCTCGGGGGTCTACGAGCAGTACTTC. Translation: CASGPSGVYEQYF.

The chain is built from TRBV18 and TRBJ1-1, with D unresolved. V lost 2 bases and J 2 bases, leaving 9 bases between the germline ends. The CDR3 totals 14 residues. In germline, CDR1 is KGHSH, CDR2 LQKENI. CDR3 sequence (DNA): TGTGCCAGCTCACCATCGCCGGGTAACACTGAAGCTTTCTTT. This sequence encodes CASSPSPGNTEAFF.

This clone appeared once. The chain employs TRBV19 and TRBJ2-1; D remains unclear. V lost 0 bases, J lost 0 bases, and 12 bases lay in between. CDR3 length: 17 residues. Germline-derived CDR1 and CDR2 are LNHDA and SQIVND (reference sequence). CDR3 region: CASSIEVRLSSYNEQFF. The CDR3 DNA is TGTGCCAGTAGTATAGAAGTGAGGCTAAGCTCCTACAATGAGCAGTTCTTC.

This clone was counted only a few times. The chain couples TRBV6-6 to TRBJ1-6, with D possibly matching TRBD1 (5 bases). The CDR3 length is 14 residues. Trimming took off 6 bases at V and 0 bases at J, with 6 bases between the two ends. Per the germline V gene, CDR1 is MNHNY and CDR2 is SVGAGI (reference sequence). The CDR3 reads CASSDSSYNSPLHF. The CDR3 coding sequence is TGTGCCAGCAGCGACAGCTCCTATAATTCACCCCTCCACTTT.

The CDR3, as DNA: TGTGCCAGCAGCTCCGCCGCAGCTCGGGGGTACGAGCAGTACTTC. The encoded protein is CASSSAAARGYEQYF. The chain carries TRBV6-5 and TRBJ2-7; D might be TRBD2 (6 bases). V gave up 6 bases and J gave up 4 bases, with 19 bases separating them. CDR3 size: 15 residues. Germline assignment: CDR1 MNHEY and CDR2 SVGAGI.

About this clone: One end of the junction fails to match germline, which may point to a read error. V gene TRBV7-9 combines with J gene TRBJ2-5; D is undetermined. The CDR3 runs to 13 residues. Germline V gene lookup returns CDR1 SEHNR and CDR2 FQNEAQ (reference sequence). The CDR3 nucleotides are TGTTCCAGCAGCTTTCAAGGCAGGGAGACCCAGTACTTC. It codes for CSSSFQGRETQYF.

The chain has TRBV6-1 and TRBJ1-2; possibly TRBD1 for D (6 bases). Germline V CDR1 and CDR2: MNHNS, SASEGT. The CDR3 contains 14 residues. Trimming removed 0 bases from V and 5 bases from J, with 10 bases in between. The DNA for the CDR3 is TGTGCCAGCAGTGAAGCGGTAACAGGGTATGGCTACACCTTC. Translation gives CASSEAVTGYGYTF.

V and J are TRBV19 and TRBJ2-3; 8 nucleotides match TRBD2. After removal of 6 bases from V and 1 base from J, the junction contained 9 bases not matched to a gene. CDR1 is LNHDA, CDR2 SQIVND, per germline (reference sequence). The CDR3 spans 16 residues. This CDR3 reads CASSTRGRGGTDTQYF. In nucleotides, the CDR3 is TGTGCCAGTAGCACCCGGGGGCGGGGGGGCACAGATACGCAGTATTTT.

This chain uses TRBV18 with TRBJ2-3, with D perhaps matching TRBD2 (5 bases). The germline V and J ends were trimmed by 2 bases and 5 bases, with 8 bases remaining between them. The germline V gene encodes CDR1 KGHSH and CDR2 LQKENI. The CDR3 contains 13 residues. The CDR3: CASSPTSGDTQYF. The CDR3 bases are TGTGCCAGCTCACCAACGAGCGGAGATACGCAGTATTTT.

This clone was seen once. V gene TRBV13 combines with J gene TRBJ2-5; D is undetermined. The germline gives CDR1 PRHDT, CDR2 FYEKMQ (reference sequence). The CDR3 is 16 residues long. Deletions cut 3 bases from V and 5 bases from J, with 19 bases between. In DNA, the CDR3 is TGTGCCAGCAGCTTCTCGGCGACGGAGTCGAGGGAGACCCAGTACTTC. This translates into CASSFSATESRETQYF.

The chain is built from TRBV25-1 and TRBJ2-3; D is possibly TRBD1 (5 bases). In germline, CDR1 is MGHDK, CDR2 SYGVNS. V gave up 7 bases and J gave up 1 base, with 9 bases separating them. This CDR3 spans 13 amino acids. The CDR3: CASKGSGTDTQYF. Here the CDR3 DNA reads TGTGCCAGCAAGGGGTCTGGCACAGATACGCAGTATTTT.

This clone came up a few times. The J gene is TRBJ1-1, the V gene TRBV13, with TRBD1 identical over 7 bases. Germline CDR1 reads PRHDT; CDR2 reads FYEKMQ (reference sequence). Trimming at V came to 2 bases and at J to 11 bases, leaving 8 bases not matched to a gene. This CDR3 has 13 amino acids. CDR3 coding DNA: TGTGCCAGCAGCTTACTACAGGGGAGGTGGGCTTTCTTT. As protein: CASSLLQGRWAFF.

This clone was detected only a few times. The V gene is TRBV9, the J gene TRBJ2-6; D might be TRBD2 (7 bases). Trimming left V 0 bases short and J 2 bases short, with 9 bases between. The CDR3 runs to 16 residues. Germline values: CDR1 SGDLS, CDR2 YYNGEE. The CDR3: CASSVEGGPGANVLTF. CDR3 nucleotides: TGTGCCAGCAGCGTAGAGGGGGGGCCTGGGGCCAACGTCCTGACTTTC.

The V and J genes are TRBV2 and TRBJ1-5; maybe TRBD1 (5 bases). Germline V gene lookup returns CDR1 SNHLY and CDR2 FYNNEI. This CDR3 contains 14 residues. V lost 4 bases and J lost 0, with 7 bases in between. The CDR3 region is CASSAQGSNQPQHF. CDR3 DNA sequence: TGTGCCAGCAGTGCCCAGGGTAGCAATCAGCCCCAGCATTTT.